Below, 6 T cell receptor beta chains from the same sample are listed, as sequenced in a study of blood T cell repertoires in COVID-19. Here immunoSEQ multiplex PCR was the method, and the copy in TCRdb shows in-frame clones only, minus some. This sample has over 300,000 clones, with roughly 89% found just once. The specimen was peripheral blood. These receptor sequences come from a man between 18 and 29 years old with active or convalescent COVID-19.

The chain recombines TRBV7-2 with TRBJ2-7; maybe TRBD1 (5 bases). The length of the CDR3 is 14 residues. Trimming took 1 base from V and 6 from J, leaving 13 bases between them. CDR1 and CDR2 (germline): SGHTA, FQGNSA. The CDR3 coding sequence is TGTGCCAGCAGCTTAGTGTCGACAACAGGCGAGCAGTACTTC. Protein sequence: CASSLVSTTGEQYF.

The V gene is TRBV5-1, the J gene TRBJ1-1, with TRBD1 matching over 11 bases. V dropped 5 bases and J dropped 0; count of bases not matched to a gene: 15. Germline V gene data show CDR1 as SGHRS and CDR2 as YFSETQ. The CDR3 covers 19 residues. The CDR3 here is CASRPGPGQGVSMNTEAFF. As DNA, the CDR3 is TGCGCCAGCAGACCAGGCCCGGGACAGGGGGTTTCGATGAACACTGAAGCTTTCTTT.

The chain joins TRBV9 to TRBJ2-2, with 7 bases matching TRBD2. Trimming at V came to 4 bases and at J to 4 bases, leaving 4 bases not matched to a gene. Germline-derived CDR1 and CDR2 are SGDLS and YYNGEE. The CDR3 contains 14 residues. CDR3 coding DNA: TGTGCCAGCAGCAGGGAGGGTAGCACCGGGGAGCTGTTTTTT. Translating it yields CASSREGSTGELFF.

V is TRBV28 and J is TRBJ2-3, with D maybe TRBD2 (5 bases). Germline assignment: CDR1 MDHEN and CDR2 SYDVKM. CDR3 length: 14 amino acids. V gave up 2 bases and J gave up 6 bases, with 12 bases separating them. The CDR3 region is CASSLEPPGDTQYF. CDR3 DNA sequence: TGTGCCAGCAGTTTAGAACCTCCGGGGGATACGCAGTATTTT.

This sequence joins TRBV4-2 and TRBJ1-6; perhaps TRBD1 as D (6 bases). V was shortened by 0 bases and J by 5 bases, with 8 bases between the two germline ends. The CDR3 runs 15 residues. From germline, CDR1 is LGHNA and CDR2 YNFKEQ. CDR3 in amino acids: CASSQDGQNNSPLHF. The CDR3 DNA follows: TGTGCCAGCAGCCAAGACGGACAGAATAATTCACCCCTCCACTTT.

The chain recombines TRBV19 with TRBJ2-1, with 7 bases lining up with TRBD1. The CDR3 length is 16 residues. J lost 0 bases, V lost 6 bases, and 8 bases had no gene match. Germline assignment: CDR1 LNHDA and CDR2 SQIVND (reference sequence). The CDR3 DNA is TGTGCCAGTAGAGCCTACGGGACAGTCTCCTACAATGAGCAGTTCTTC. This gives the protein CASRAYGTVSYNEQFF.